This section outlines one T cell receptor beta chain sequence together with its context. Its specificity is not known. Only in-frame clones appear in the TCRdb table, and some are missing; sequencing was by immunoSEQ multiplex PCR. The table shows 90,000 to 150,000 clones, with 91% occurring only once. The data are from a study of T cell responses to AZD1222 COVID-19 vaccine. The V gene's germline CDR1 is MNHEY and CDR2 SVGAGI. This CDR3 region has 15 residues. Trimming removed 6 bases from V and 8 bases from J; junction bases left unmatched: 10. Study-wide findings and caveats: Spike was spanned by vaccine-associated CD4 TCRs, with dominance at 160-218 and 743-854. Baseline antibody screening turned up just a handful of seropositive AZD1222 recipients.

The receptor comes from an adult in good health. The sample was peripheral blood, taken on day 0 of AZD1222 vaccination. The V gene is TRBV6-5, the J gene TRBJ2-1; 10 bases are a match to TRBD1. The DNA for the CDR3 is TGTGCCAGCAGGGTTGCGGGACAGGGGCGCGATGAGCAGTTCTTC. Translating gives CASRVAGQGRDEQFF.